This TCR beta chain was documented in a study of cytomegalovirus exposure and HLA in healthy donors. Study in general: Within the Caucasian-associated ancestry cluster were around four fifths of the approximately 400 genotyped donors.

It was with 60 Vbeta and 13 Jbeta primers that the PCR ran. In the study's own analysis: Later analysis identified some 80 million unique TCR beta chains, about 10 million shared. Libraries were prepared by immunoSEQ multiplex PCR; TCRdb keeps only in-frame clonotypes and omits some of them. V and J calls and clone size follow that table, whereas D and trimming were derived from the DNA. Among around 200,000 clones listed, 55% to 65% were seen once. The CDR3 totals 19 residues. Germline lookup yields CDR1 KGHSH and CDR2 LQKENI. V shed 1 base, J shed 4 bases, and the junction held 15 bases outside the gene matches. Findings and limits, study-wide: In a later analysis, productive TCRs from donors in an Asian-associated ancestry cluster reportedly carried fewer N-insertions than the cohort mean.

This clone has just a few counts. The target antigen is unknown. Healthy bone marrow donors supplied every sample. The chain employs TRBV18 and TRBJ2-3; the match to TRBD2 covers 9 bases. Material for sequencing was PBMCs. The TCR was taken from a middle-aged man in good health and CMV-seronegative. The CDR3 nucleotides are TGTGCCAGCTCACCACTCCCCCGGATTAGCGGGGGAGGGGCAGATACGCAGTATTTT. This gives the protein CASSPLPRISGGGADTQYF. The full variable domain, rest sourced from reference TRBV18 and TRBJ2-3, is NAGVMQNPRHLVRRRGQEARLRCSPMKGHSHVYWYRQLPEEGLKFMVYLQKENIIDESGMPKERFSAEFPKEGPSILRIQQVVRGDSAAYFCASSPLPRISGGGADTQYFGPGTRLTVL.